The 24 T cell receptor beta chains below all came from one sample that was sequenced in a study of blood T cell repertoires in COVID-19. This table comes from immunoSEQ multiplex PCR, and its TCRdb copy is limited to in-frame clones, with some not included. Here the sample spans 70,000 or so clones, about 88% being singletons. Sequences were obtained from peripheral blood. All receptors come from a human donor in a cohort sampled during active COVID-19.

The J gene is TRBJ2-2, the V gene TRBV10-1, with 7 bases fitting TRBD1. The CDR3 contains 14 residues. J was trimmed by 1 base and V by 8 bases; bases with no gene match: 4. Germline CDR1 is WNHNN and CDR2 is SYGVQD (reference sequence). The CDR3 DNA reads TGCGCCAGCTCCTCAGGGGGGAACACCGGGGAGCTGTTTTTT. As protein: CASSSGGNTGELFF.

Within the sample, this clone is medium-sized. The chain is built from TRBV4-2 and TRBJ2-1; 13 bases agree with TRBD2. Trimming removed 0 bases from V and 4 bases from J; junction bases left unmatched: 3. Looked up from germline, CDR1 is LGHNA and CDR2 is YNFKEQ. The CDR3 is 17 amino acids. Written as DNA, the CDR3 is TGTGCCAGCAGCCAAGATGGGACTAGCGGGACGTACAATGAGCAGTTCTTC. Its protein product is CASSQDGTSGTYNEQFF.

V usage is TRBV10-2 and J usage is TRBJ1-2; perhaps TRBD1 as D (5 bases). CDR3 size: 14 residues. Deletions cut 3 bases from V and 7 bases from J, with 15 bases between. Germline V CDR1 and CDR2: WSHSY, SAAADI. The CDR3 sequence is CASSEVREGGGYTF. CDR3 DNA sequence: TGCGCCAGCAGTGAAGTCAGGGAGGGAGGTGGCTACACCTTC.

This clone was found a few times. The chain couples TRBV7-6 to TRBJ2-2; 8 nucleotides align to TRBD2. Germline-derived CDR1 and CDR2 are SGHVS and FNYEAQ. CDR3 size: 17 residues. V lost 6 bases and J lost 1; bases outside the gene matches: 10. The CDR3 nucleotides read TGTGCCAGCAGTCGAAGGGGACTAGATAGGAACACCGGGGAGCTGTTTTTT. Its protein is CASSRRGLDRNTGELFF. Complete variable domain (other parts from reference TRBV7-6 and TRBJ2-2): GAGVSQSPRYKVTKRGQDVALRCDPISGHVSLYWYRQALGQGPEFLTYFNYEAQQDKSGLPNDRFSAERPEGSISTLTIQRTEQRDSAMYRCASSRRGLDRNTGELFFGEGSRLTVL.

V gene TRBV3-1 (or the pseudogene TRBV3-2) combines with J gene TRBJ2-2; D gene ambiguous. Trimming shortened V by 4 bases and J by 2 bases, and 11 bases separated the two germline ends. The CDR3 totals 15 residues. Germline V gene sequence: CDR1 LGHDT, CDR2 YNNKEL (reference sequence). The CDR3 reads CASSPTASNTGELFF. CDR3 bases: TGTGCCAGCAGCCCCACCGCGAGTAACACCGGGGAGCTGTTTTTT.

The rearrangement links TRBV5-1 to TRBJ2-2, with 8 bases aligning to TRBD1. V lost 5 bases, J lost 6 bases, and 9 bases stayed unmatched. CDR3 length: 15 residues. Germline loops: CDR1 SGHRS, CDR2 YFSETQ. DNA for the CDR3: TGCGCCAGCAGAGGACAGGGTCTCGGCGCCGGGGAGCTGTTTTTT. Translated, it gives CASRGQGLGAGELFF.

DNA for the CDR3: TGTGCCAGCAGTTACAGGGCCTCGAATACGCAGTATTTT. Its translation is CASSYRASNTQYF. This sequence joins TRBV28 and TRBJ2-3, with D possibly TRBD1 on 6 matching bases. V gave up 4 bases and J gave up 7 bases, with 12 bases separating them. The germline V gene has CDR1 MDHEN and CDR2 SYDVKM. CDR3 length: 13 amino acids.

V usage is TRBV27 and J usage is TRBJ1-1, with a weak D call TRBD1 (5 bases). V was shortened by 3 bases and J by 1 base, with 9 bases between the two germline ends. The CDR3 loop spans 14 amino acids. Germline V gene data show CDR1 as MNHEY and CDR2 as SMNVEV (reference sequence). The CDR3 region is CASSLGGWNTEAFF. The CDR3 region has the DNA TGTGCCAGCAGTTTGGGGGGATGGAACACTGAAGCTTTCTTT.

This chain uses TRBV5-8 with TRBJ1-6; D is perhaps TRBD1 (6 bases). Germline V gives CDR1 SGHTS, CDR2 YDEGEE. The CDR3 has 14 residues. The V and J ends lost 4 bases and 8 bases respectively, with 13 bases between them. The CDR3 loop is CASSKGHVDSPLHF. The CDR3 region has the DNA TGTGCCAGCAGCAAGGGACATGTTGATTCACCCCTCCACTTT.

The chain recombines TRBV25-1 with TRBJ1-3, with TRBD1 identical over 7 bases. This CDR3 is 18 amino acids long. With V trimmed by 7 bases and J by 0 bases, 15 bases remained unmatched. Looked up from germline, CDR1 is MGHDK and CDR2 is SYGVNS. The CDR3 DNA reads TGTGCCAGCATGGGATTAAAACAGGGGCCAGTCTCTGGAAACACCATATATTTT. This translates into CASMGLKQGPVSGNTIYF.

This clone turned up a few times. The V and J genes are TRBV2 and TRBJ2-3; D gene uncertain. CDR1 and CDR2 from the germline V gene are SNHLY and FYNNEI. The CDR3 totals 13 residues. Trimming removed 6 bases at V and 0 bases at J, with 7 bases between. DNA for the CDR3: TGTGCCAGCAGAAGAACTAGCACAGATACGCAGTATTTT. It encodes CASRRTSTDTQYF.

The CDR3 is CASSTPGQGINYGYTF. CDR3 DNA: TGTGCCAGTAGCACACCGGGACAGGGAATTAACTATGGCTACACCTTC. The chain has TRBV19 and TRBJ1-2; 9 bases align to TRBD1. This CDR3 has 16 residues. Germline V gene sequence: CDR1 LNHDA, CDR2 SQIVND (reference sequence). V shed 6 bases, J shed 1 base, and the junction held 9 bases outside the gene matches.

The chain combines TRBV5-1 with TRBJ2-1; TRBD2 might be the D (5 bases). This CDR3 has 15 residues. Deletions cut 4 bases from V and 7 bases from J, with 18 bases between. Germline loops: CDR1 SGHRS, CDR2 YFSETQ. The CDR3 region has the DNA TGCGCCAGCAGCGAAACTAGTGCCTTGGGGAATGAGCAGTTCTTC. It is translated as CASSETSALGNEQFF.

This clone was recorded a few times. The CDR3 spells CASRLLDGYTF. As DNA, the CDR3 is TGTGCCAGCAGGCTCCTAGATGGCTACACCTTC. This chain links TRBV6-6 with TRBJ1-2; no clear D gene. Germline V gives CDR1 MNHNY, CDR2 SVGAGI (reference sequence). This CDR3 has 11 amino acids. Between the trimmed V and J ends, which lost 6 bases and 6 bases, there was a span of 8 bases.

The chain is built from TRBV5-6 and TRBJ2-7, with 8 bases that match TRBD1. Germline loops: CDR1 SGHDT, CDR2 YYEEEE. V dropped 4 bases and J dropped 5; count of bases not matched to a gene: 8. The CDR3 consists of 14 residues. The CDR3 DNA reads as TGTGCCAGCAGCATTCGACAGGGGAGGAACGAGCAGTACTTC. This gives the protein CASSIRQGRNEQYF.

This clone was found a few times. The CDR3 spells CAISETTVRPDTQYF. CDR3 coding DNA: TGTGCCATCAGTGAAACCACAGTCCGACCAGATACGCAGTATTTT. The chain carries TRBV10-3 and TRBJ2-3; D not resolved. Trimming removed 3 bases from V and 4 bases from J, with 14 bases in between. Germline-derived CDR1 and CDR2 are ENHRY and SYGVKD. CDR3 length equals 15 residues.

The chain joins TRBV5-1 to TRBJ2-3; TRBD1 is a possible D gene (8 bases). The V end was cut by 4 bases, the J end by 1 base, with 19 bases between. There are 17 residues in the CDR3. CDR1 and CDR2 from the germline V gene are SGHRS and YFSETQ. In nucleotides, the CDR3 is TGCGCCAGCAGCCCTTCAGACAGGGGAGGGGGCACAGATACGCAGTATTTT. This translates into CASSPSDRGGGTDTQYF.

This clone was seen once. The chain links TRBV3-1 (or the pseudogene TRBV3-2) to TRBJ1-4; 8 nucleotides agree with TRBD1. The germline gives CDR1 LGHDT, CDR2 YNNKEL (reference sequence). The J segment lost 6 bases and the V segment lost 9 bases, leaving 12 bases of the junction unmatched. This CDR3 has 15 amino acids. CDR3 in amino acids: CASKQEGTGHEKLFF. The CDR3 DNA reads TGTGCCAGTAAGCAGGAGGGGACAGGACATGAAAAACTGTTTTTT.

V is TRBV2 and J is TRBJ2-2; D gene ambiguous. The germline V and J ends were trimmed by 0 bases and 13 bases, with 9 bases remaining between them. The CDR3 consists of 12 residues. CDR1 SNHLY and CDR2 FYNNEI come from the germline V gene. CDR3 sequence (DNA): TGTGCCAGCAGTGAAGCGCGTACGGGGCTGTTTTTT. It codes for CASSEARTGLFF.

The gene calls are TRBV27 and TRBJ2-2; D is unclear. Deletions cut 1 base from V and 0 bases from J, with 6 bases between. The CDR3 runs 15 residues. Germline CDR1 reads MNHEY; CDR2 reads SMNVEV (reference sequence). In nucleotides, the CDR3 is TGTGCCAGCAGTTTATTTCGCGCGAACACCGGGGAGCTGTTTTTT. It yields the protein CASSLFRANTGELFF.

The genes are TRBV6-5 and TRBJ1-4; no reliable D call. This CDR3 is built from 15 residues. Trimming took off 8 bases at V and 7 bases at J, with 20 bases between the two ends. CDR1 and CDR2 (germline): MNHEY, SVGAGI. CDR3 region: CASVPAGNGVEKLFF. The CDR3 DNA reads TGTGCCAGCGTCCCGGCGGGCAACGGGGTTGAAAAACTGTTTTTT.

This chain links TRBV6-5 with TRBJ2-1; TRBD2 aligns across 10 bases. Germline V gene lookup returns CDR1 MNHEY and CDR2 SVGAGI. Unmatched junction bases numbered 9, after V lost 11 bases and J lost 5 bases. There are 14 residues in the CDR3. CDR3 in DNA: TGTGCCGCCGGCCTAGCGGGGGCCAACAATGAGCAGTTCTTC. Amino acid sequence: CAAGLAGANNEQFF.

On this clone: One junction end disagrees with the germline gene, perhaps due to a read error. The chain combines TRBV30 with TRBJ2-1, with TRBD2 matching 8 bases. The CDR3 is 11 amino acids. Germline assignment: CDR1 GTSNPN and CDR2 SVGIG (reference sequence). CDR3 sequence: CAWSEAGGPLF. The CDR3 region has the DNA TGTGCCTGGAGTGAGGCGGGAGGACCTCTCTTC.

The V call is TRBV5-8, the J call TRBJ1-1; tentative D call: TRBD1 (6 bases). This CDR3 region has 15 residues. Trimming removed 0 bases at V and 4 bases at J, with 13 bases between. The germline V gene has CDR1 SGHTS and CDR2 YDEGEE. The CDR3 loop reads CASSLGYRAGTEAFF. For the CDR3, the DNA is TGTGCCAGCAGCTTGGGGTACAGGGCGGGCACTGAAGCTTTCTTT. The full variable domain, rest sourced from reference TRBV5-8 and TRBJ1-1, is EAGVTQSPTHLIKTRGQQATLRCSPISGHTSVYWYQQALGLGLQFLLWYDEGEERNRGNFPPRFSGRQFPNYSSELNVNALELEDSALYLCASSLGYRAGTEAFFGQGTRLTVV.